The clone carrying this T cell receptor (beta chain) was counted once. Antigen unknown. Trimming cost V 0 bases and J 4 bases, with 16 bases left between them. This CDR3 is 16 amino acids long. Germline CDR1 reads MNHEY; CDR2 reads SVGAGI. These data come from a study of shared clonotypes between healthy human individuals. The method was immunoSEQ multiplex PCR; TCRdb's version includes in-frame clones alone and lacks a portion of them. The sample consists of roughly 1,100,000 clones, around 76% of them appearing once. Findings and limits, study-wide: Rarefaction demonstrated incomplete sorted-subset sequencing despite large depth.

The chain joins TRBV6-5 to TRBJ2-7, with D perhaps matching TRBD1 (5 bases). Sequenced sample: memory CD4+ T cells sorted from blood. Subset denoted: CD45RA-negative fraction. The sequence derives from a man aged 18 to 35 in good health. CDR3 region: CASSYSTAQGGYEQYF. CDR3 nucleotide sequence: TGTGCCAGCAGTTACTCGACGGCCCAGGGTGGGTACGAGCAGTACTTC.